This TCR beta chain stems from a study of blood T cell repertoires in COVID-19. For the study at large: PBMCs, B-cell-depleted T cells, or T cells were the source of the cDNA or gDNA that made up the material.

This clone was picked up one time. The CDR3 is 16 amino acids. V was pared by 4 bases and J by 7 bases, with 22 bases between. Germline values: CDR1 SEHNR, CDR2 FQNEAQ (reference sequence). Per the original data handling: Nucleated cell number was recorded as an estimate derived from reference gene primer amplification. Clones were sequenced by immunoSEQ multiplex PCR, and TCRdb holds only the in-frame ones, with some missing. V and J calls plus clone size are reproduced from that table; the DNA served to infer D and trimming. Of about 140,000 clones listed, roughly 88% were seen once; the top ten hold roughly 28%.

This rearrangement joins TRBV7-9 to TRBJ1-2; TRBD1 might be the D (6 bases). The TCR was taken from a human donor in a cohort sampled during active COVID-19. What was sequenced was peripheral blood. The CDR3 region is CASSSTNFYRVGGYTF. In DNA, the CDR3 is TGTGCCAGCAGCTCTACCAATTTTTACAGGGTTGGTGGCTACACCTTC.